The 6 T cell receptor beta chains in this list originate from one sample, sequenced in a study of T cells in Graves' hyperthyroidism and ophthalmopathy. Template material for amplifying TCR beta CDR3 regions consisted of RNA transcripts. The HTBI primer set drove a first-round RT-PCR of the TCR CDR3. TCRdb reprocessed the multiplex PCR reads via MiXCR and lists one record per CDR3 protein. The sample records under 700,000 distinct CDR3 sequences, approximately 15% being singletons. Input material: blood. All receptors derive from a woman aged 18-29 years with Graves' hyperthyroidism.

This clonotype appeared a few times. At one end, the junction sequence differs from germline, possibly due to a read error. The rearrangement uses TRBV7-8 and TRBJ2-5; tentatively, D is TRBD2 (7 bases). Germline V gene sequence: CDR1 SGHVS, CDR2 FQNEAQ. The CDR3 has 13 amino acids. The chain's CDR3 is CASSLAGRGTQCF. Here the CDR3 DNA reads TGTGCCAGCAGCTTAGCGGGGAGGGGGACCCAGTGCTTC.

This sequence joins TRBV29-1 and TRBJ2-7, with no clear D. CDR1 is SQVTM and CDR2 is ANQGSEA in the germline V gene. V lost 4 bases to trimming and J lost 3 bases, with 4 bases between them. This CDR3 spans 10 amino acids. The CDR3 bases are TGCAGCGTTGTCAGCTACGAGCAGTACTTC. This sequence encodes CSVVSYEQYF.

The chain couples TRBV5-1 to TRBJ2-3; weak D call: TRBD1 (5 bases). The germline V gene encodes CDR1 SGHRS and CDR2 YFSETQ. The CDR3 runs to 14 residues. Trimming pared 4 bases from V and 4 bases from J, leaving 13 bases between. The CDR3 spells CASSRGPSPDTQYF. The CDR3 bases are TGCGCCAGCAGCAGGGGCCCGTCCCCAGATACGCAGTATTTT.

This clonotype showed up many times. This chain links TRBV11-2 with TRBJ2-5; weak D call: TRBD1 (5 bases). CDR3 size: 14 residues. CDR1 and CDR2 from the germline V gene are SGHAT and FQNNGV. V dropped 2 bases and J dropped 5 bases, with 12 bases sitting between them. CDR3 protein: CASSLLGRVETQYF. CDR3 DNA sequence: TGTGCCAGCAGCTTACTGGGCAGGGTGGAGACCCAGTACTTC.

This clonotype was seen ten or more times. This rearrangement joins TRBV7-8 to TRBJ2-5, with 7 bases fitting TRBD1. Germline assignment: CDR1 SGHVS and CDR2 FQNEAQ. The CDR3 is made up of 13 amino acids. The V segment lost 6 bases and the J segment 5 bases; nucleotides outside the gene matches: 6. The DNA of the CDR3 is TGTGCCAGCAGGACAGGGAGTGATGAGACCCAGTACTTC. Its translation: CASRTGSDETQYF.

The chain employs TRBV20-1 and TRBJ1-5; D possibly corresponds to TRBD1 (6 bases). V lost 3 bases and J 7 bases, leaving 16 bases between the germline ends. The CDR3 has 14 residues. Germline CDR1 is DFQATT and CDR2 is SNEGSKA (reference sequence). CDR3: CSARAGEGGQPQHF. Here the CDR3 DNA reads TGCAGTGCTAGGGCAGGGGAGGGGGGGCAGCCCCAGCATTTT.